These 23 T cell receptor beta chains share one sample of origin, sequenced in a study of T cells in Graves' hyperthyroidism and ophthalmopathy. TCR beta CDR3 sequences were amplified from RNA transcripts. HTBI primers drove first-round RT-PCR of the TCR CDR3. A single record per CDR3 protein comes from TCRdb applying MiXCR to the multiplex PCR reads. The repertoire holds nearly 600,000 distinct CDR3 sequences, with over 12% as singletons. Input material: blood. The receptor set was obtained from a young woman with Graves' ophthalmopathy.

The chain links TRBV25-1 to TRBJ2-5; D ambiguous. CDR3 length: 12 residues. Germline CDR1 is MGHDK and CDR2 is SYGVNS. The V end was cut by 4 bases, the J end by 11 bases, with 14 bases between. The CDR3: CASSGSSPPQYF. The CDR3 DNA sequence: TGTGCCAGCAGTGGATCTAGTCCCCCTCAGTACTTC.

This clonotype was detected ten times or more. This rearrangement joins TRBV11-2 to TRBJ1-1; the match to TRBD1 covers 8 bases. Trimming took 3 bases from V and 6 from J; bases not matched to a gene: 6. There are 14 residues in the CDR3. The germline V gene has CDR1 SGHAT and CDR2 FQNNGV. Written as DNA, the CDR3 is TGTGCCAGCAGCTTCGACAGGGGCTCGGCTGAAGCTTTCTTT. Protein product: CASSFDRGSAEAFF.

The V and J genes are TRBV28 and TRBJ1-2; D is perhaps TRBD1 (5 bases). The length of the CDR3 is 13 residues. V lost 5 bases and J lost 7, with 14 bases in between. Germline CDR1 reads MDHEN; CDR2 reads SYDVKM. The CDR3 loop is CASSESTASGYTF. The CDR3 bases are TGTGCCAGCAGTGAGTCGACAGCCTCTGGCTACACCTTC.

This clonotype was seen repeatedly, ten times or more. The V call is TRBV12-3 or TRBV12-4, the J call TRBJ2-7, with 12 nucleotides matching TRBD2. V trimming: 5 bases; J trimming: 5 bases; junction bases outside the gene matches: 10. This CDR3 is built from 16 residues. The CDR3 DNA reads TGTGCCAGCAGTGGAACCGGGACTAGCGGGTTGGACGAGCAGTACTTC. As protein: CASSGTGTSGLDEQYF.

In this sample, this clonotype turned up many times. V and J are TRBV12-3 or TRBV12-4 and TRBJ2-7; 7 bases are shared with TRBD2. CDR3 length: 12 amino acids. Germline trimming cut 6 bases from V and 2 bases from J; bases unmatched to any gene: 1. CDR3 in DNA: TGTGCCAGCAGAGGACTAGCCTACGAGCAGTACTTC. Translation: CASRGLAYEQYF.

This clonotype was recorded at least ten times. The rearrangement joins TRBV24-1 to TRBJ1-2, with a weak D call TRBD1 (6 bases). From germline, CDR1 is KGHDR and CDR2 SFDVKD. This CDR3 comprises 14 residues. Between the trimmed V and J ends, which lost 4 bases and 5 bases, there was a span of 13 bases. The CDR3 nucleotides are TGTGCCACCAGTGACTCTGGGAGGGGGTATGGCTACACCTTC. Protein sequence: CATSDSGRGYGYTF.

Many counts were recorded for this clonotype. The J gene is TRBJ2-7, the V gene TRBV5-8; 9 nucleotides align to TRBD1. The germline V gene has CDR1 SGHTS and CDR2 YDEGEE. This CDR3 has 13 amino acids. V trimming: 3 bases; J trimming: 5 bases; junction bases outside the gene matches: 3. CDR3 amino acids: CASSYRGHNEQYF. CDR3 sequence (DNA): TGTGCCAGCAGCTACAGGGGGCACAACGAGCAGTACTTC.

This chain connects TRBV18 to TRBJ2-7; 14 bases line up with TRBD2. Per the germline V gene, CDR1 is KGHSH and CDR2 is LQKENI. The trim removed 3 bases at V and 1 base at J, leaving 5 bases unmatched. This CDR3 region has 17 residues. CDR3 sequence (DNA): TGTGCCAGCTCACCGCCCGGACTAGCGGGAGGATCCTACGAGCAGTACTTC. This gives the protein CASSPPGLAGGSYEQYF.

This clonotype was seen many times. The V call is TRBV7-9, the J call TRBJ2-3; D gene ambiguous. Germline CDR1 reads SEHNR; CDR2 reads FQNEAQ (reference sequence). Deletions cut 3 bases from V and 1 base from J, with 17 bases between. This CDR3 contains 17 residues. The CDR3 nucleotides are TGTGCCAGCAGCTTGGGCGGTTCGGGCTCCGGCACAGATACGCAGTATTTT. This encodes CASSLGGSGSGTDTQYF.

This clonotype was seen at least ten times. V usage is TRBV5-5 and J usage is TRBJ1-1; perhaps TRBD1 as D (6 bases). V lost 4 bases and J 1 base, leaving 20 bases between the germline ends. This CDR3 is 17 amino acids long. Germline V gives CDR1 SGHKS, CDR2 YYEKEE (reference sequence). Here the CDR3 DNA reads TGTGCCAGCAGCATGACAGGTTTACGGGGCCAGAACACTGAAGCTTTCTTT. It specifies CASSMTGLRGQNTEAFF.

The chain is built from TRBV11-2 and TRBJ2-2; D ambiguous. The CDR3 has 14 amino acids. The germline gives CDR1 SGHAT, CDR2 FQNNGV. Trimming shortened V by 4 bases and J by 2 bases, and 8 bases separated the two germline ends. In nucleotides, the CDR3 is TGTGCCAGCAGCTCTCGGGCCAACACCGGGGAGCTGTTTTTT. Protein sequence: CASSSRANTGELFF.

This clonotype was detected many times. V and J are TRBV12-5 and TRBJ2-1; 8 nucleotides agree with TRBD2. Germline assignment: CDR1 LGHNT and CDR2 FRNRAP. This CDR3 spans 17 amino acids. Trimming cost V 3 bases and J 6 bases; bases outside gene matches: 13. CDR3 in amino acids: CASGFLTLREGPNEQFF. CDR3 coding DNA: TGTGCTAGTGGTTTCCTTACACTCCGGGAGGGCCCCAATGAGCAGTTCTTC.

The CDR3 here is CASSYPTGRTEAFF. The CDR3 DNA is TGTGCCAGCAGTTACCCGACAGGGAGGACTGAAGCTTTCTTT. The chain combines TRBV6-5 with TRBJ1-1; 7 bases map to TRBD1. Germline-derived CDR1 and CDR2 are MNHEY and SVGAGI. V lost 2 bases to trimming and J lost 5 bases; unmatched junction nucleotides: 5. The CDR3 sequence is 14 residues long.

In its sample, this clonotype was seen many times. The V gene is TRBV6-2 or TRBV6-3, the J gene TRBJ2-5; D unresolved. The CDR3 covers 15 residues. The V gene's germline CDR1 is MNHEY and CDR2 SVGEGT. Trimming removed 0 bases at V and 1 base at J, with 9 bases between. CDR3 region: CASSYSARTQETQYF. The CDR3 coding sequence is TGTGCCAGCAGTTACTCGGCGAGGACCCAAGAGACCCAGTACTTC.

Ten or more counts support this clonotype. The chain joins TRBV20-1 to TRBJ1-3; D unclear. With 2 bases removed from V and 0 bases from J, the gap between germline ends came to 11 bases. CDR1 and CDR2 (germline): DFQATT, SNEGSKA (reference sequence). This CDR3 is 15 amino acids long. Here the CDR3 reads CSARSEAISGNTIYF. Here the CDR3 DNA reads TGCAGTGCTAGATCGGAGGCTATCTCTGGAAACACCATATATTTT.

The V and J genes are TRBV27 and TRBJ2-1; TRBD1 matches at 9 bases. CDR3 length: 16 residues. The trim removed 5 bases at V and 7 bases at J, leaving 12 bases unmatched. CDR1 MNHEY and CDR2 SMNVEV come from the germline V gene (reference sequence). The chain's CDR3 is CASSPTGGPSWNEQFF. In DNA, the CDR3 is TGTGCCAGCAGTCCCACAGGGGGCCCTTCTTGGAATGAGCAGTTCTTC.

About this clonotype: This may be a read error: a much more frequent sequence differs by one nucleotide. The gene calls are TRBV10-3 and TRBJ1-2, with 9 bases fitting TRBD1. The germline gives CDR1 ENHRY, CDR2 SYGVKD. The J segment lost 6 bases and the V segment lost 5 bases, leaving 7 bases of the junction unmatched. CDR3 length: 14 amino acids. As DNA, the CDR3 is TGTGCCATCAGTCGGAGGACAGGGGACGATGGCTACACCTTC. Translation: CAISRRTGDDGYTF.

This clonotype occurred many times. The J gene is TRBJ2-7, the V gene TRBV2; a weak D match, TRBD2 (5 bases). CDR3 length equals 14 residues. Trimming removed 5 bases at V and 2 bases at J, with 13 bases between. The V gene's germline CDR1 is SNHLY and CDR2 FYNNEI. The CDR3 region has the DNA TGTGCCAGCAGTTTCGGGAACACTCCCTACGAGCAGTACTTC. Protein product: CASSFGNTPYEQYF. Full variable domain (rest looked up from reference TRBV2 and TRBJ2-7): EPEVTQTPSHQVTQMGQEVILRCVPISNHLYFYWYRQILGQKVEFLVSFYNNEISEKSEIFDDQFSVERPDGSNFTLKIRSTKLEDSAMYFCASSFGNTPYEQYFGPGTRLTVT.

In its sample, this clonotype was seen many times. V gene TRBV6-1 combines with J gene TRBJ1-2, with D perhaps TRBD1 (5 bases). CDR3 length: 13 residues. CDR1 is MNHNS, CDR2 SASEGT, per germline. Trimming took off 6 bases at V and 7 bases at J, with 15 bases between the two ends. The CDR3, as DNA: TGTGCCAGCAGCTTGCGGGGCGCAGCTGGCTACACCTTC. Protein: CASSLRGAAGYTF.

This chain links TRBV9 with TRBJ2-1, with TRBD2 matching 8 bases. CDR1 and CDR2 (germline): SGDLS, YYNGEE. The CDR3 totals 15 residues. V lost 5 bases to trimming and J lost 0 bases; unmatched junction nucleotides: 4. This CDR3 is CASRESGSSYNEQFF. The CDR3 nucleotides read TGTGCCAGCAGAGAAAGCGGGAGCTCCTACAATGAGCAGTTCTTC.

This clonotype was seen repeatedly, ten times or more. The CDR3 region is CASRGRTGRRYNEQFF. The CDR3 DNA reads as TGTGCCAGCAGGGGCAGAACCGGGAGGCGGTACAATGAGCAGTTCTTC. The rearrangement links TRBV7-2 to TRBJ2-1; TRBD2 matches 7 bases. This CDR3 spans 16 amino acids. The V and J ends lost 6 bases and 4 bases, in that order; junction bases with no gene match: 12. CDR1 SGHTA and CDR2 FQGNSA come from the germline V gene.

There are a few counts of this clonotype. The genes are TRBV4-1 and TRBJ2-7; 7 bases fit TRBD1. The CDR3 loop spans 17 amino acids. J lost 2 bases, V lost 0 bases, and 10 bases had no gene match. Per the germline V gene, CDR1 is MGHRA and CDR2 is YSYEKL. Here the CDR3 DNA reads TGCGCCAGCAGCCAAGAGCCGACAGGGACGGGTACCTACGAGCAGTACTTC. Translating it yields CASSQEPTGTGTYEQYF.

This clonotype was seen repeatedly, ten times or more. CDR3 protein: CASSLSSDGSSPLHF. The CDR3 bases are TGTGCCAGCAGTTTATCATCTGACGGGAGTTCACCCCTCCACTTT. V and J are TRBV28 and TRBJ1-6; D uncertain. The CDR3 length is 15 residues. Germline CDR1 MDHEN, CDR2 SYDVKM. The V end was cut by 1 base, the J end by 9 bases, with 13 bases between. The full variable domain, its missing parts supplied by reference TRBV28 and TRBJ1-6, is DVKVTQSSRYLVKRTGEKVFLECVQDMDHENMFWYRQDPGLGLRLIYFSYDVKMKEKGDIPEGYSVSREKKERFSLILESASTNQTSMYLCASSLSSDGSSPLHFGNGTRLTVT.